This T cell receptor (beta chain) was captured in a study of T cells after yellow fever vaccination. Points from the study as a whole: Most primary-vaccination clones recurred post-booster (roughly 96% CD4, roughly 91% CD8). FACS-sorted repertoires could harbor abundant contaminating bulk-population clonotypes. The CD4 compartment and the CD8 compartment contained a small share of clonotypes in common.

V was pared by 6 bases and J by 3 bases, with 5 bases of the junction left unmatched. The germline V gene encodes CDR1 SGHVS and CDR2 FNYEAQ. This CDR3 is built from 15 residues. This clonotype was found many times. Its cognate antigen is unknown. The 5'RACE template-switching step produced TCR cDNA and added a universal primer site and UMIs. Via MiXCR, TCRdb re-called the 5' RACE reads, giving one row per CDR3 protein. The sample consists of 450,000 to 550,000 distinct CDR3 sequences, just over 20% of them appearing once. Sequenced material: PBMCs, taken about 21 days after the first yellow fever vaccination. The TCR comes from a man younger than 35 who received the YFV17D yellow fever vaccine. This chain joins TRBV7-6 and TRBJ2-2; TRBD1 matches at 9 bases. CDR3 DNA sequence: TGTGCCAGCAGTCCCGGGACAGGGTACACCGGGGAGCTGTTTTTT. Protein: CASSPGTGYTGELFF.